A single sample is the source of the 3 T cell receptor beta chains below, sequenced in a study of beta chain features in type 1 diabetes. Expressed TCRB transcripts were sequenced after all isolated RNA was converted to cDNA. Assay used: immunoSEQ multiplex PCR; TCRdb lists only in-frame clones, some missing. There are a few hundred thousand clones in the sample; roughly 21% occur only once, and 0.044% lies in the top ten. Input material: naive CD4+ T cells from blood. Source of these receptors: a woman aged 18 to 35 in good health.

This clone appeared a few times. V usage is TRBV6-5 and J usage is TRBJ2-5, with D possibly matching TRBD1 (6 bases). In germline, CDR1 is MNHEY, CDR2 SVGAGI. The CDR3 runs to 14 residues. Trimming took off 4 bases at V and 2 bases at J, with 11 bases between the two ends. CDR3 protein: CASSSTGLQETQYF. The CDR3 region has the DNA TGTGCCAGCAGTTCTACAGGGCTTCAAGAGACCCAGTACTTC.

The chain joins TRBV5-6 to TRBJ1-2, with 11 bases matching TRBD1. The V gene end was trimmed by 2 bases and the J gene end by 2 bases; junction bases not matched to a gene: 2. The germline gives CDR1 SGHDT, CDR2 YYEEEE. The CDR3 covers 15 residues. This CDR3 reads CASSFRDRGNYGYTF. CDR3 sequence (DNA): TGTGCCAGCAGCTTCCGGGACAGGGGGAACTATGGCTACACCTTC.

This clone has more than one count but fewer than ten. The V call is TRBV12-5, the J call TRBJ1-1, with 11 bases lining up with TRBD1. Germline V gives CDR1 LGHNT, CDR2 FRNRAP. Trimming removed 0 bases from V and 1 base from J; junction bases left unmatched: 13. The CDR3 is 20 amino acids. This chain's CDR3 is CASGLVQYRDRGFANTEAFF. The CDR3 DNA follows: TGTGCTAGTGGTTTGGTACAGTATCGGGACAGGGGGTTCGCGAACACTGAAGCTTTCTTT.